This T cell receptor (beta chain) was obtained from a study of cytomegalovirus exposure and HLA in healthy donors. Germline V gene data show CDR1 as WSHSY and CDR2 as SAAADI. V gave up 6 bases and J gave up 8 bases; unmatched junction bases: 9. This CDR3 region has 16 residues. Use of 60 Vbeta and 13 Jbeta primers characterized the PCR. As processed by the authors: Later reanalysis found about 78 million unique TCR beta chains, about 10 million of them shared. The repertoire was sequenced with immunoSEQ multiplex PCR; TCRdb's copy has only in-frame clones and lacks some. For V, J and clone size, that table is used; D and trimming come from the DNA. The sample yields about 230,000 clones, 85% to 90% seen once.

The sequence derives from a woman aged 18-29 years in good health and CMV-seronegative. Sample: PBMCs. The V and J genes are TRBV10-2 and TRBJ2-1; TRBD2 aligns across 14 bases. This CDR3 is CASSRLAGGTMDEQFF. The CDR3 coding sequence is TGCGCCAGCAGCCGACTAGCGGGAGGGACTATGGATGAGCAGTTCTTC.